These 10 T cell receptor beta chains originate from one sample sequenced in a study of shared clonotypes between healthy human individuals. The assay was immunoSEQ multiplex PCR, and TCRdb's table has in-frame clones only and misses some. The repertoire holds about 490,000 clones, with approximately 81% as singletons. The sequenced sample consisted of PBMCs. Every receptor here comes from a middle-aged woman in good health. Some clones in this sample may be carry-over from other donors' samples.

Remarks on this clone: A far larger clone is only one base removed, so a read error is likely. The chain recombines TRBV11-2 with TRBJ2-5; D remains unclear. CDR3 length equals 13 residues. Germline CDR1 SGHAT, CDR2 FQNNGV. CDR3 nucleotide sequence: TGTGCCAGCAGCTTTTCCCCTCCAGAGGCCCAGTACTTC. It encodes CASSFSPPEAQYF.

This clone has more than one count but fewer than ten. The genes are TRBV7-9 and TRBJ2-1; tentatively, D is TRBD1 (6 bases). The length of the CDR3 is 13 residues. Trimming pared 4 bases from V and 6 bases from J, leaving 10 bases between. From germline, CDR1 is SEHNR and CDR2 FQNEAQ (reference sequence). For the CDR3, the DNA is TGTGCCAGCAGCTCTCAGGGGATCAATGAGCAGTTCTTC. It specifies CASSSQGINEQFF. Using reference TRBV7-9 and TRBJ2-1 for the parts outside the CDR3, the full variable domain is DTGVSQNPRHKITKRGQNVTFRCDPISEHNRLYWYRQTLGQGPEFLTYFQNEAQLEKSRLLSDRFSAERPKGSFSTLEIQRTEQGDSAMYLCASSSQGINEQFFGPGTRLTVL.

To note about this clone: A junction end diverges from the germline sequence, so it may reflect a read error. Distinct nucleotide sequences in the sample also encode this CDR3. The CDR3 DNA reads TGTGCTAGCAGCTTAGAGCTGAACACTGAAGCTTTCTTT. Its protein is CASSLELNTEAFF. The chain carries TRBV7-7 and TRBJ1-1; D gene unclear. Looked up from germline, CDR1 is SSHAT and CDR2 is FNYEAQ (reference sequence). This CDR3 is built from 13 residues.

The V and J genes are TRBV7-2 and TRBJ2-4; 10 bases align to TRBD1. Germline V gene sequence: CDR1 SGHTA, CDR2 FQGNSA. The J segment lost 7 bases and the V segment lost 0 bases, leaving 3 bases of the junction unmatched. The CDR3 totals 15 residues. The CDR3 DNA is TGTGCCAGCAGCTTAGCTGGGACAGGGGTCAACATTCAGTACTTC. Its protein product is CASSLAGTGVNIQYF. The whole variable domain, remainder taken from reference TRBV7-2 and TRBJ2-4, is GAGVSQSPSNKVTEKGKDVELRCDPISGHTALYWYRQSLGQGLEFLIYFQGNSAPDKSGLPSDRFSAERTGGSVSTLTIQRTQQEDSAVYLCASSLAGTGVNIQYFGAGTRLSVL.

About this clone itself: A far larger clone is a single base away, which makes a read error likely. The rearrangement joins TRBV4-2 to TRBJ1-3; unclear D gene. The CDR3 sequence is 16 residues long. Germline V gene lookup returns CDR1 LGHNA and CDR2 YNFKEQ. CDR3: CASSQVGSPSGNTTYF. CDR3 DNA sequence: TGTGCCAGCAGCCAAGTCGGGTCCCCCTCTGGAAACACCACATATTTT.

The chain has TRBV7-2 and TRBJ1-5; D is possibly TRBD1 (6 bases). The CDR3 is 15 amino acids. Germline V lookup: CDR1 SGHTA, CDR2 FQGNSA. The germline V and J ends were trimmed by 5 bases and 1 base, with 12 bases remaining between them. This CDR3 is CASSPGGLSNQPQHF. The CDR3 region has the DNA TGTGCCAGCAGCCCGGGGGGGCTGAGCAATCAGCCCCAGCATTTT. Full variable domain (remainder filled in from reference TRBV7-2 and TRBJ1-5): GAGVSQSPSNKVTEKGKDVELRCDPISGHTALYWYRQSLGQGLEFLIYFQGNSAPDKSGLPSDRFSAERTGGSVSTLTIQRTQQEDSAVYLCASSPGGLSNQPQHFGDGTRLSIL.

Concerning this clone itself: A far larger clone differs by one base, so this is likely a read error. The rearrangement joins TRBV7-8 to TRBJ2-7; no definite D call. Germline values: CDR1 SGHVS, CDR2 FQNEAQ. The CDR3 has 12 residues. The CDR3 protein is CASSFIAAEQHF. CDR3 sequence (DNA): TGTGCCAGCAGCTTCATAGCAGCCGAGCAGCACTTC.

This clone was seen only a few times. The gene calls are TRBV28 and TRBJ2-3; tentative D call: TRBD2 (5 bases). Germline-derived CDR1 and CDR2 are MDHEN and SYDVKM. V was cut by 2 bases and J by 2 bases, with 17 bases left in between. The CDR3 covers 17 residues. The CDR3 bases are TGTGCCAGCAGTTTAGTTTCTTCGGGATGGGCCACAGATACGCAGTATTTT. Residues: CASSLVSSGWATDTQYF. The full variable domain, completed using reference TRBV28 and TRBJ2-3, is DVKVTQSSRYLVKRTGEKVFLECVQDMDHENMFWYRQDPGLGLRLIYFSYDVKMKEKGDIPEGYSVSREKKERFSLILESASTNQTSMYLCASSLVSSGWATDTQYFGPGTRLTVL.

The CDR3 loop reads CASSPPRDRNGYTF. CDR3 DNA sequence: TGTGCCAGCAGCCCACCCCGGGACAGGAATGGCTACACCTTC. The J gene is TRBJ1-2, the V gene TRBV28; 8 bases fit TRBD1. This CDR3 spans 14 amino acids. Germline CDR1 reads MDHEN; CDR2 reads SYDVKM. The ends lost 6 bases at V and 6 bases at J; junction bases unmatched: 9.

J is TRBJ2-1 and V is TRBV30, with 11 bases lining up with TRBD2. The CDR3 runs 15 residues. J gave up 7 bases and V 2 bases, and 7 bases lay outside the gene matches. Germline CDR1 reads GTSNPN; CDR2 reads SVGIG (reference sequence). The CDR3 DNA reads TGTGCCTGGAGTCTCACTAGCGGGAGTGCGAATGAGCAGTTCTTC. Translating it yields CAWSLTSGSANEQFF. The whole variable domain, remainder taken from reference TRBV30 and TRBJ2-1, is SQTIHQWPATLVQPVGSPLSLECTVEGTSNPNLYWYRQAAGRGLQLLFYSVGIGQISSEVPQNLSASRPQDRQFILSSKKLLLSDSGFYLCAWSLTSGSANEQFFGPGTRLTVL.